The 25 T cell receptor beta chains reported below all come from one sample, sequenced in a study of Ad26.COV2.S vaccination and SARS-CoV-2 variants. Treatment meaning: around 19 received Ad26.COV2.S at low or high dose, single or two shots; roughly 5 received placebo; per-sample allocation not given. Each sample was drawn 63 days after the first injection (of vaccine or placebo). Sequencing used immunoSEQ multiplex PCR; TCRdb keeps in-frame clones, though not all of them. This sample yields around 500,000 clones, of which 80% to 90% are seen a single time; about 1.5% belongs to the top ten. The sample consisted of peripheral blood, taken in a trial of Ad26.COV2.S vaccine versus placebo. The receptors shown here come from a person aged 18 to 65 who received the Ad26.COV2.S COVID-19 vaccine or a placebo.

The chain has TRBV30 and TRBJ1-3, with D hard to call. The CDR3 is 13 residues long. Germline CDR1 reads GTSNPN; CDR2 reads SVGIG (reference sequence). Trimming shortened V by 5 bases and J by 0 bases, and 8 bases separated the two germline ends. Here the CDR3 reads CAWGVLSGNTIYF. The CDR3, as DNA: TGTGCCTGGGGAGTCCTCTCTGGAAACACCATATATTTT.

The chain links TRBV5-8 to TRBJ1-5; no clear D. Germline V gene sequence: CDR1 SGHTS, CDR2 YDEGEE. Trimming left V 1 base short and J 0 bases short, with 5 bases between. The CDR3 spans 14 residues. As DNA, the CDR3 is TGTGCCAGCAGCTTGACGACTAGCAATCAGCCCCAGCATTTT. Its protein is CASSLTTSNQPQHF.

This chain joins TRBV19 and TRBJ2-3; 7 bases align to TRBD1. Germline V CDR1 and CDR2: LNHDA, SQIVND (reference sequence). The CDR3 is 14 amino acids. Losses at the gene ends were 6 bases for V and 0 bases for J; bases not matched to a gene: 3. The CDR3 reads CASREGASTDTQYF. CDR3 nucleotide sequence: TGTGCCAGTAGAGAGGGGGCTAGCACAGATACGCAGTATTTT. The variable domain in full, with the rest retrieved from reference TRBV19 and TRBJ2-3, is DGGITQSPKYLFRKEGQNVTLSCEQNLNHDAMYWYRQDPGQGLRLIYYSQIVNDFQKGDIAEGYSVSREKKESFPLTVTSAQKNPTAFYLCASREGASTDTQYFGPGTRLTVL.

The genes are TRBV7-8 and TRBJ1-2, with a possible D match to TRBD1 (6 bases). Per the germline V gene, CDR1 is SGHVS and CDR2 is FQNEAQ. V was shortened by 5 bases and J by 4 bases, with 17 bases between the two germline ends. CDR3 length: 15 amino acids. CDR3 sequence: CASSRRGPAFYGYTF. In DNA, the CDR3 is TGTGCCAGCAGCCGCCGGGGGCCCGCCTTCTATGGCTACACCTTC.

V usage is TRBV5-4 and J usage is TRBJ2-1; D gene ambiguous. Per germline, CDR1 SGHNT and CDR2 YYREEE (reference sequence). The CDR3 sequence is 15 residues long. The V and J ends lost 0 bases and 2 bases respectively, with 9 bases between them. CDR3 DNA: TGTGCCAGCAGCTTGGGCAGTAGCCCCTACAATGAGCAGTTCTTC. Its translation is CASSLGSSPYNEQFF.

The rearrangement links TRBV30 to TRBJ2-7; no definite D call. Trimming took 3 bases from V and 5 from J, leaving 8 bases between them. Germline V CDR1 and CDR2: GTSNPN, SVGIG (reference sequence). This CDR3 has 11 residues. The CDR3 bases are TGTGCCTGGAGAAACTGGGACGAGCAGTACTTC. This translates into CAWRNWDEQYF.

The gene calls are TRBV4-3 and TRBJ2-5; D may be TRBD2 (5 bases). In germline, CDR1 is LGHNA, CDR2 YSLEER. Between the trimmed V and J ends, which lost 1 base and 5 bases, there was a span of 14 bases. This CDR3 is built from 15 residues. The CDR3 here is CASSQGTGSRETQYF. In nucleotides, the CDR3 is TGCGCCAGCAGCCAAGGGACGGGGAGTAGGGAGACCCAGTACTTC.

V and J are TRBV28 and TRBJ2-7, with D unclear. The CDR3 contains 17 residues. V gave up 2 bases and J gave up 1 base, with 18 bases separating them. The germline CDR1 and CDR2 sequences are MDHEN and SYDVKM. CDR3 in amino acids: CASSLRAGVTKSYEQYF. CDR3 nucleotides: TGTGCCAGCAGTTTAAGAGCCGGAGTGACGAAGTCCTACGAGCAGTACTTC.

The chain recombines TRBV27 with TRBJ2-3; 7 bases match TRBD2. Per germline, CDR1 MNHEY and CDR2 SMNVEV (reference sequence). J gave up 2 bases and V 1 base, and 6 bases lay outside the gene matches. This CDR3 is 16 amino acids long. The CDR3 DNA follows: TGTGCCAGCAGTTTATATTCTAGCGGACCCACAGATACGCAGTATTTT. Its protein product is CASSLYSSGPTDTQYF.

This clone came up once. The CDR3 is CMPVTDTQYF. CDR3 bases: TGCATGCCGGTCACAGATACGCAGTATTTT. This chain connects TRBV20-1 to TRBJ2-3, with D unresolved. Germline V gene data show CDR1 as DFQATT and CDR2 as SNEGSKA (reference sequence). This CDR3 contains 10 residues.

The chain uses TRBV7-6 and TRBJ1-5; no definite D call. V was cut by 0 bases and J by 0 bases, with 12 bases left in between. The CDR3 extends over 17 amino acids. The germline CDR1 and CDR2 sequences are SGHVS and FNYEAQ. The CDR3 protein is CASSLAPDVYSNQPQHF. For the CDR3, the DNA is TGTGCCAGCAGCTTAGCCCCGGACGTCTATAGCAATCAGCCCCAGCATTTT. The full variable domain, completed using reference TRBV7-6 and TRBJ1-5, is GAGVSQSPRYKVTKRGQDVALRCDPISGHVSLYWYRQALGQGPEFLTYFNYEAQQDKSGLPNDRFSAERPEGSISTLTIQRTEQRDSAMYRCASSLAPDVYSNQPQHFGDGTRLSIL.

This chain joins TRBV6-2 or TRBV6-3 and TRBJ2-5; the D is unclear. V was trimmed by 5 bases and J by 7 bases, leaving 8 bases between them. This CDR3 spans 11 amino acids. Looked up from germline, CDR1 is MNHEY and CDR2 is SVGEGT. The CDR3 DNA reads TGTGCCAGCAGTCCCCTCGGGACCCAGTACTTC. Translating gives CASSPLGTQYF.

This clone appeared once. The chain is built from TRBV28 and TRBJ1-2; D unresolved. This CDR3 comprises 16 residues. Germline V CDR1 and CDR2: MDHEN, SYDVKM. Deletions cut 8 bases from V and 8 bases from J, with 27 bases between. CDR3 nucleotides: TGTGCCAGCCGCGTTGGAGACACCGGGGATTTACCGGGCTACACCTTC. Amino acids: CASRVGDTGDLPGYTF.

This CDR3 reads CASSLGTLNQPQHF. In DNA, the CDR3 is TGTGCCAGCAGCCTCGGGACACTGAATCAGCCCCAGCATTTT. V gene TRBV5-5 combines with J gene TRBJ1-5, with a tentative D call TRBD1 (6 bases). CDR1 SGHKS and CDR2 YYEKEE come from the germline V gene (reference sequence). Trimming left V 4 bases short and J 4 bases short, with 12 bases between. The CDR3 has 14 residues.

This clone was detected only once. The CDR3 protein is CASSLAGTGYSNQPQHF. CDR3 nucleotides: TGTGCCAGCAGCTTAGCCGGGACAGGTTATAGCAATCAGCCCCAGCATTTT. This chain uses TRBV7-8 with TRBJ1-5; 8 bases are shared with TRBD1. The germline V gene has CDR1 SGHVS and CDR2 FQNEAQ. J lost 0 bases, V lost 0 bases, and 4 bases had no gene match. The CDR3 is 17 residues long. Variable domain in full (rest from reference TRBV7-8 and TRBJ1-5): GAGVSQSPRYKVAKRGQDVALRCDPISGHVSLFWYQQALGQGPEFLTYFQNEAQLDKSGLPSDRFFAERPEGSVSTLKIQRTQQEDSAVYLCASSLAGTGYSNQPQHFGDGTRLSIL.

This rearrangement joins TRBV5-4 to TRBJ1-1; 7 bases are shared with TRBD1. Germline values: CDR1 SGHNT, CDR2 YYREEE (reference sequence). V trimming: 2 bases; J trimming: 2 bases; junction bases outside the gene matches: 3. CDR3 size: 14 residues. The CDR3 DNA is TGTGCCAGCAGCTTAAACAGGGGTAACACTGAAGCTTTCTTT. This gives the protein CASSLNRGNTEAFF.

This sequence joins TRBV5-1 and TRBJ2-3; 8 positions agree with TRBD1. V lost 3 bases and J lost 2; bases outside the gene matches: 2. The CDR3 is made up of 14 amino acids. Per germline, CDR1 SGHRS and CDR2 YFSETQ. The CDR3 loop is CASSSGQVTDTQYF. The CDR3, as DNA: TGCGCCAGCAGCTCGGGACAGGTCACAGATACGCAGTATTTT.

The rearrangement links TRBV28 to TRBJ2-7; TRBD2 aligns across 7 bases. CDR1 and CDR2 (germline): MDHEN, SYDVKM. The trim removed 3 bases at V and 3 bases at J, leaving 11 bases unmatched. The CDR3 has 16 amino acids. The CDR3 nucleotides are TGTGCCAGCAGTTTCCTCCTAGCGGAAGGGGTCTACGAGCAGTACTTC. The encoded protein is CASSFLLAEGVYEQYF.

This chain connects TRBV11-2 to TRBJ1-2; the match to TRBD1 covers 9 bases. Trimming at V came to 2 bases and at J to 4 bases, leaving 8 bases not matched to a gene. Germline CDR1 SGHAT, CDR2 FQNNGV. This CDR3 region has 16 residues. The CDR3 reads CASSLNMGQGSYGYTF. CDR3 nucleotide sequence: TGTGCCAGCAGCTTAAACATGGGACAGGGAAGCTATGGCTACACCTTC.

The chain has TRBV7-2 and TRBJ1-3; D is ambiguous. Per the germline V gene, CDR1 is SGHTA and CDR2 is FQGNSA. V lost 5 bases, J lost 4 bases, and 15 bases lay in between. This CDR3 has 15 amino acids. Written as DNA, the CDR3 is TGTGCCAGCAGCCCGATGGCGGGATCAGGAAACACCATATATTTT. Protein product: CASSPMAGSGNTIYF.

This clone was counted a single time. V is TRBV28 and J is TRBJ1-5, with 9 bases fitting TRBD1. The CDR3 is made up of 13 amino acids. The V gene's germline CDR1 is MDHEN and CDR2 SYDVKM. V gave up 9 bases and J gave up 7 bases; unmatched junction bases: 7. The CDR3 loop reads CASQTGGGQPQHF. CDR3 sequence (DNA): TGTGCCAGTCAAACAGGGGGCGGCCAGCCCCAGCATTTT.

V is TRBV18 and J is TRBJ2-3; 9 positions match TRBD2. Trimming removed 2 bases from V and 4 bases from J; junction bases left unmatched: 16. From germline, CDR1 is KGHSH and CDR2 LQKENI. The CDR3 extends over 19 amino acids. In nucleotides, the CDR3 is TGTGCCAGCTCACCAAATCTTGCCCCGAGGCGGGAGGGCCCAGATACGCAGTATTTT. Residues: CASSPNLAPRREGPDTQYF. Supplemented by reference TRBV18 and TRBJ2-3, the full variable domain reads NAGVMQNPRHLVRRRGQEARLRCSPMKGHSHVYWYRQLPEEGLKFMVYLQKENIIDESGMPKERFSAEFPKEGPSILRIQQVVRGDSAAYFCASSPNLAPRREGPDTQYFGPGTRLTVL.

The chain carries TRBV6-5 and TRBJ1-5; TRBD1 is a possible D gene (5 bases). The CDR3 consists of 13 residues. Trimming removed 7 bases from V and 5 bases from J, with 12 bases in between. Germline-derived CDR1 and CDR2 are MNHEY and SVGAGI. In DNA form, the CDR3 reads TGTGCCAGCACCCCAGGGCCGGATCAGCCCCAGCATTTT. Its protein product is CASTPGPDQPQHF.

This chain uses TRBV7-9 with TRBJ1-2; D perhaps matches TRBD1 (5 bases). Germline V lookup: CDR1 SEHNR, CDR2 FQNEAQ (reference sequence). The CDR3 has 14 amino acids. The V and J ends lost 2 bases and 4 bases respectively, with 11 bases between them. The CDR3 DNA is TGTGCCAGCAGCTTACCGGGGGGAGGCTATGGCTACACCTTC. This sequence encodes CASSLPGGGYGYTF.

The rearrangement links TRBV21-1 to TRBJ2-1; the table's TRBD2 call for D was not verified on the DNA. TRBV21-1 is described as a pseudogene. This CDR3 contains 14 residues. CDR3 nucleotides: TGTGCCAGCAGCAACCGGACTAGCTTCGGAGGGCAGTTCTTC. Amino acids: CASSNRTSFGGQFF.